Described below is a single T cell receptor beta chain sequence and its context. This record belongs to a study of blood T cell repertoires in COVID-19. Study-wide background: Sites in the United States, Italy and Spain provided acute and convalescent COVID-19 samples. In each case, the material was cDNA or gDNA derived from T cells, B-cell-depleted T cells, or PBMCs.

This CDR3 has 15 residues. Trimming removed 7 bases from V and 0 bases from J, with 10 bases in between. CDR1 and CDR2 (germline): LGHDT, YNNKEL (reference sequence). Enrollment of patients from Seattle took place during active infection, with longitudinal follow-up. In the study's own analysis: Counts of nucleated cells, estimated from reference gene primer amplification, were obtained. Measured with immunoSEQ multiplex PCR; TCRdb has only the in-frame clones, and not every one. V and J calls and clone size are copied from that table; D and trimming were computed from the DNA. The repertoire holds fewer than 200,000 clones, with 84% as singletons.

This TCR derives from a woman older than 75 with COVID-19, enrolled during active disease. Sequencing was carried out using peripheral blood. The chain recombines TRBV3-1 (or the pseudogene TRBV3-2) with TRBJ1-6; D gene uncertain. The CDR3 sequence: CASTTTSSYNSPLHF. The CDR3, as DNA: TGTGCCAGCACCACCACGAGCTCCTATAATTCACCCCTCCACTTT.